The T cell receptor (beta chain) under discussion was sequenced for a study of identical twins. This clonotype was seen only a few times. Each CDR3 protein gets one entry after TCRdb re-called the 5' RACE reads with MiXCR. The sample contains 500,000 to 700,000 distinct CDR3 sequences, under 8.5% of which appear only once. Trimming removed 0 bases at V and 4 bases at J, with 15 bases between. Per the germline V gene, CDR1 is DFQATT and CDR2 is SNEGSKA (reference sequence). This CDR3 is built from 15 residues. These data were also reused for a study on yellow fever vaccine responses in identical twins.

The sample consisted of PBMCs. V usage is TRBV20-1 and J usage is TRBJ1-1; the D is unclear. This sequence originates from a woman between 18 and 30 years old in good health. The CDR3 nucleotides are TGCAGTGCTAGAGATCTTTCCAGTTTCTCCACTGAAGCTTTCTTT. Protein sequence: CSARDLSSFSTEAFF.